Included here is one T cell receptor beta chain sequence, with context. The CDR3 totals 16 residues. Germline V CDR1 and CDR2: SGHRS, YFSETQ. V lost 0 bases and J 9 bases, leaving 19 bases between the germline ends. The study drew participants aged about 18 to 95 years from under 30 US areas. The study assigned cohorts using participant-reported clinical history. Using immunoSEQ multiplex PCR, the repertoire was profiled, and TCRdb retains in-frame clones only, with some absent. Of approximately 240,000 clones listed, more than 80% are singletons. This sample is part of a study of blood T cell repertoires in COVID-19.

V gene TRBV5-1 combines with J gene TRBJ2-1, with a weak D call TRBD2 (6 bases). The receptor was derived from a woman between 18 and 30 years old in a cohort exposed to, infected with or recovered from COVID-19 (not recorded which). Sequencing was carried out using PBMCs or T cells enriched from blood (not recorded which). DNA of the CDR3: TGCGCCAGCAGCTTGGTGCCGACGGGAGAGTGGGGTGAGCAGTTCTTC. It specifies CASSLVPTGEWGEQFF.